Below, 15 T cell receptor beta chains from the same sample are listed, as sequenced in a study of Graves' ophthalmopathy and Graves' hyperthyroidism. Transcripts of RNA were the source for amplifying TCR beta CDR3 regions. The first-round RT-PCR employed HTBI primers together with the Qiagen OneStep RT-PCR kit. A multiplex PCR was then performed as the second round. TCRdb passed the multiplex PCR reads through MiXCR, listing each CDR3 protein once. The sample records almost 750,000 distinct CDR3 sequences, 35% to 50% being singletons. The material sequenced was peripheral blood. The receptors were gathered from an adult man with Graves' ophthalmopathy.

The rearrangement uses TRBV7-6 and TRBJ1-1; D is ambiguous. This CDR3 spans 13 amino acids. CDR1 is SGHVS, CDR2 FNYEAQ, per germline. The V and J ends lost 0 bases and 5 bases respectively, with 7 bases between them. CDR3 sequence: CASSLAHGTEAFF. DNA of the CDR3: TGTGCCAGCAGCTTAGCTCATGGGACTGAAGCTTTCTTT.

The gene calls are TRBV20-1 and TRBJ1-2, with D possibly being TRBD1 (6 bases). Germline V CDR1 and CDR2: DFQATT, SNEGSKA (reference sequence). The CDR3 runs to 15 residues. Trimming shortened V by 8 bases and J by 3 bases, and 22 bases separated the two germline ends. CDR3 bases: TGCAGTAGTACGCCCACAGGGAGCCTTCACTATGGCTACACCTTC. Translation gives CSSTPTGSLHYGYTF.

The rearrangement joins TRBV7-9 to TRBJ1-5, with unresolved D. Trimming took 1 base from V and 6 from J, leaving 7 bases between them. Per the germline V gene, CDR1 is SEHNR and CDR2 is FQNEAQ (reference sequence). The CDR3 extends over 13 amino acids. The DNA of the CDR3 is TGTGCCAGCAGCTTAGACAGAATTCAGCCCCAGCATTTT. This codes for CASSLDRIQPQHF.

The chain uses TRBV9 and TRBJ2-5, with 8 bases that match TRBD1. The germline CDR1 and CDR2 sequences are SGDLS and YYNGEE. J lost 1 base, V lost 3 bases, and 8 bases had no gene match. The CDR3 is made up of 16 amino acids. Here the CDR3 DNA reads TGTGCCAGCAGCGCTAAAGACAGGGGATTCCAAGAGACCCAGTACTTC. Translated, it gives CASSAKDRGFQETQYF.

This clonotype was found once. A clone one base away is much larger, so this may be a read error. The chain couples TRBV5-1 to TRBJ1-6, with a possible D match to TRBD1 (5 bases). The CDR3 length is 16 residues. CDR1 is SGHRS and CDR2 is YFSETQ in the germline V gene. V was pared by 0 bases and J by 10 bases, with 17 bases between. The DNA of the CDR3 is TGCGCCAGCAGCTTGGATCCCGGGGCAGGAGGATCACCCCTCCACTTT. Amino acid sequence: CASSLDPGAGGSPLHF.

Details on this clonotype: This is likely a read error, given that the CDR3 carries no conserved phenylalanine or tryptophan at its end. Because the CDR3's place on the DNA is in doubt, the DNA is left out and the CDR3 is given as listed by TCRdb. This rearrangement joins TRBV2 to TRBJ1-2; no DNA check was done on the table's D call, TRBD1. The CDR3 contains 11 residues when both ends are counted. CDR1 is SNHLY and CDR2 is FYNNEI in the germline V gene. CDR3 sequence: CASSSGTGIFL.

There are many counts of this clonotype. The J gene is TRBJ1-6, the V gene TRBV7-9; TRBD1 might be the D (5 bases). The CDR3 contains 16 residues. Germline V lookup: CDR1 SEHNR, CDR2 FQNEAQ (reference sequence). Trimming took off 7 bases at V and 5 bases at J, with 18 bases between the two ends. Here the CDR3 DNA reads TGTGCCAGCATCTCCGATGGGGCAGCTAATAATTCACCCCTCCACTTT. It is translated as CASISDGAANNSPLHF.

Here the CDR3 reads CASSVPSESSETQYF. The CDR3 nucleotides read TGTGCCAGCAGTGTCCCTAGCGAATCATCAGAGACCCAGTACTTC. This rearrangement joins TRBV25-1 to TRBJ2-5; D is perhaps TRBD2 (6 bases). This CDR3 region has 15 residues. Trimming shortened V by 4 bases and J by 4 bases, and 16 bases separated the two germline ends. The germline V gene encodes CDR1 MGHDK and CDR2 SYGVNS.

The sample holds a few counts of this clonotype. The chain links TRBV19 to TRBJ1-5; perhaps TRBD1 as D (5 bases). The germline CDR1 and CDR2 sequences are LNHDA and SQIVND (reference sequence). This CDR3 has 14 residues. The V end lost 2 bases, the J end lost 3 bases, and 8 bases lay between the germline ends. The CDR3 DNA reads as TGTGCCAGTAGTATAAAGGGGCCCAATCAGCCCCAGCATTTT. It translates to CASSIKGPNQPQHF.

This clonotype was counted ten times or more. The chain is built from TRBV9 and TRBJ1-5, with 9 nucleotides matching TRBD1. Germline V CDR1 and CDR2: SGDLS, YYNGEE. The CDR3 contains 14 residues. With V trimmed by 0 bases and J by 8 bases, 3 bases remained unmatched. In DNA form, the CDR3 reads TGTGCCAGCAGCGTAGGGGGACAGGGAGAGCCCCAGCATTTT. Amino acids: CASSVGGQGEPQHF.

This clonotype appeared many times. The J gene is TRBJ2-5, the V gene TRBV19; D is possibly TRBD2 (6 bases). The V and J ends lost 3 bases and 3 bases respectively, with 8 bases between them. The CDR3 length is 13 residues. Germline V lookup: CDR1 LNHDA, CDR2 SQIVND (reference sequence). CDR3 coding DNA: TGTGCCAGTAGTATCGGGGGAGAAGAGACCCAGTACTTC. As protein: CASSIGGEETQYF.

J is TRBJ2-7 and V is TRBV6-5, with 8 bases that match TRBD2. Trimming removed 9 bases from V and 5 bases from J; junction bases left unmatched: 12. This CDR3 is 14 amino acids long. Germline CDR1 is MNHEY and CDR2 is SVGAGI. The CDR3 DNA follows: TGTGCCAGTCGCCGGGGGGGTGGAATCGACGAGCAGTACTTC. Residues: CASRRGGGIDEQYF.

In its sample, this clonotype was seen many times. The J gene is TRBJ2-7, the V gene TRBV10-2; 14 nucleotides agree with TRBD2. Trimming cost V 6 bases and J 9 bases; bases outside gene matches: 10. The CDR3 is made up of 15 amino acids. From germline, CDR1 is WSHSY and CDR2 SAAADI. DNA of the CDR3: TGCGCCAGCAGCCCGAGACTAGCGGGAGGGCCCGGGCAGTACTTC. Protein product: CASSPRLAGGPGQYF.

About this clonotype itself: A much larger clone is a single base away; this may be a read error. The chain joins TRBV2 to TRBJ1-3, with unresolved D. This CDR3 has 14 residues. Germline CDR1 and CDR2: SNHLY and FYNNEI. Trimming left V 7 bases short and J 0 bases short, with 10 bases between. CDR3 amino acids: CASKGISSGNTIYF. CDR3 DNA: TGTGCCAGCAAGGGCATTAGCTCTGGAAACACCATATATTTT.

The chain recombines TRBV20-1 with TRBJ2-5, with TRBD2 matching over 10 bases. Trimming at V came to 2 bases and at J to 5 bases, leaving 14 bases not matched to a gene. CDR1 and CDR2 from the germline V gene are DFQATT and SNEGSKA (reference sequence). CDR3 size: 17 residues. Here the CDR3 reads CSARRDWSGGAGETQYF. DNA for the CDR3: TGCAGTGCTAGAAGGGATTGGAGCGGGGGGGCCGGGGAGACCCAGTACTTC.